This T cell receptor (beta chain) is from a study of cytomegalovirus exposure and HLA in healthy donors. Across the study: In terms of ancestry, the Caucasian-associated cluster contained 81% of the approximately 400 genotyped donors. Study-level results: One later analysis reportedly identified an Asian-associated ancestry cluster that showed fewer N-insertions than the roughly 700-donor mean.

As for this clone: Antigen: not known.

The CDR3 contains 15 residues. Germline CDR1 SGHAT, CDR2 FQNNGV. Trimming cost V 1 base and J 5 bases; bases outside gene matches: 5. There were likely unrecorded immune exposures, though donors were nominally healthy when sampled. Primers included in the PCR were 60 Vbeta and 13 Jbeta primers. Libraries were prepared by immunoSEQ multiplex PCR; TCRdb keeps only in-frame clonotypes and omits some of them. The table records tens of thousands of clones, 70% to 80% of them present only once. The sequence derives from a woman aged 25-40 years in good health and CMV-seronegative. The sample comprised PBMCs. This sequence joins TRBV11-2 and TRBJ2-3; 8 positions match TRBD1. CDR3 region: CASSLGQGLVDTQYF. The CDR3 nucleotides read TGTGCCAGCAGCTTAGGACAGGGGCTGGTAGATACGCAGTATTTT.